These 17 T cell receptor beta chains share one sample of origin, sequenced in a study of T-cell reconstitution after alpha-beta-depleted transplantation in children. Library preparation (for TCRbeta) was performed with unique molecular identifiers. TCRdb reprocessed the PCR reads via MiXCR and lists one record per CDR3 protein. The repertoire has about 220,000 distinct CDR3 sequences, approximately 17% of them found once; the top ten carry 43%. The sequencing here drew on PBMCs, mostly from graft donor cells, taken 360 days after TCRalphabeta/CD19-depleted stem cell transplant. These receptors were obtained from a male patient aged 2-15 years who had a stem cell transplant for acute lymphoblastic leukemia, so the T cells may come from the graft donor.

This clonotype showed up just a few times. The CDR3 DNA reads TGCAGTAAAAAAGTGGCAGGGGTCACAGATACGCAGTATTTT. It specifies CSKKVAGVTDTQYF. The chain carries TRBV20-1 and TRBJ2-3, with a tentative D call TRBD1 (6 bases). Trimming took 8 bases from V and 2 from J, leaving 17 bases between them. Germline values: CDR1 DFQATT, CDR2 SNEGSKA (reference sequence). The CDR3 consists of 14 residues.

Many counts were recorded for this clonotype. The V call is TRBV4-2, the J call TRBJ2-5; TRBD2 aligns across 11 bases. Germline assignment: CDR1 LGHNA and CDR2 YNFKEQ. This CDR3 region has 17 residues. Trimming cost V 1 base and J 3 bases; bases outside gene matches: 7. CDR3 bases: TGTGCCAGCAGCCAAGCTCTAGCGGGGGGCGGTGAAGAGACCCAGTACTTC. Translating it yields CASSQALAGGGEETQYF.

The table lists this clonotype with a few counts. This chain links TRBV5-1 with TRBJ1-6; no clear D gene. Germline V gives CDR1 SGHRS, CDR2 YFSETQ. V was pared by 1 base and J by 9 bases, with 14 bases between. This CDR3 has 15 amino acids. CDR3 sequence reads: CASSLSPGLSSPLHF. Here the CDR3 DNA reads TGCGCCAGCAGCTTGTCGCCAGGTTTGAGTTCACCCCTCCACTTT.

V gene TRBV20-1 combines with J gene TRBJ2-3; 8 bases are shared with TRBD1. Germline V gives CDR1 DFQATT, CDR2 SNEGSKA (reference sequence). V was clipped by 4 bases and J by 1 base; unmatched bases: 4. CDR3 length: 14 residues. CDR3 in DNA: TGCAGTGCTATGGCGGGACAGGGCACAGATACGCAGTATTTT. Encoded protein: CSAMAGQGTDTQYF.

The CDR3 reads CASSQMDRFSYEQYF. CDR3 nucleotide sequence: TGCGCCAGCAGCCAAATGGACAGGTTCTCCTACGAGCAGTACTTC. The J gene is TRBJ2-7, the V gene TRBV4-1; 7 nucleotides match TRBD1. With V trimmed by 2 bases and J by 0 bases, 4 bases remained unmatched. The length of the CDR3 is 15 residues. Germline assignment: CDR1 MGHRA and CDR2 YSYEKL.

This clonotype was recorded many times. The chain joins TRBV27 to TRBJ2-7; either TRBD1 or TRBD2 may fit D (7 bases each). Per germline, CDR1 MNHEY and CDR2 SMNVEV (reference sequence). The CDR3 runs 12 residues. Deletions cut 10 bases from V and 2 bases from J, with 12 bases between. In DNA, the CDR3 is TGTGCCATACAGGGGAGGGCCTACGAGCAGTACTTC. Protein: CAIQGRAYEQYF.

V is TRBV12-3 or TRBV12-4 and J is TRBJ2-7; TRBD1 matches at 12 bases. V trimming: 2 bases; J trimming: 4 bases; junction bases outside the gene matches: 6. This CDR3 spans 16 amino acids. The CDR3 protein is CASSLRGTGGQYEQYF. CDR3 nucleotide sequence: TGTGCCAGCAGTTTAAGGGGGACAGGGGGCCAGTACGAGCAGTACTTC.

This clonotype came up a few times. The chain employs TRBV7-2 and TRBJ2-7; possibly TRBD2 for D (7 bases). CDR3 length: 11 residues. CDR1 SGHTA and CDR2 FQGNSA come from the germline V gene. The germline V and J ends were trimmed by 6 bases and 9 bases, with 12 bases remaining between them. The CDR3 DNA follows: TGTGCCAGCAGTAGGGGGGGGAGGCAGTACTTC. Translation gives CASSRGGRQYF.

This clonotype was seen ten or more times. The chain joins TRBV20-1 to TRBJ1-3; no clear D gene. Deletions cut 1 base from V and 4 bases from J, with 8 bases between. Germline CDR1 and CDR2: DFQATT and SNEGSKA (reference sequence). CDR3 length: 13 residues. The CDR3: CSARASAGNTIYF. In nucleotides, the CDR3 is TGCAGTGCTAGAGCCTCAGCCGGAAACACCATATATTTT.

This chain joins TRBV12-3 or TRBV12-4 and TRBJ2-2; TRBD1 agrees at 7 bases. The CDR3 is 16 amino acids. V was clipped by 3 bases and J by 0 bases; unmatched bases: 4. The chain's CDR3 is CASSFGQDPNTGELFF. In DNA form, the CDR3 reads TGTGCCAGCAGTTTCGGACAGGATCCGAACACCGGGGAGCTGTTTTTT.

This clonotype was seen just once. The rearrangement links TRBV7-9 to TRBJ2-3; D might be TRBD2 (6 bases). The CDR3 consists of 15 residues. V was trimmed by 1 base and J by 7 bases, leaving 15 bases between them. Germline V gene sequence: CDR1 SEHNR, CDR2 FQNEAQ (reference sequence). As DNA, the CDR3 is TGTGCCAGCAGCTTAGGGGACTTGGCAGAGCATACGCAGTATTTT. Residues: CASSLGDLAEHTQYF. The full variable domain, in which reference TRBV7-9 and TRBJ2-3 provide the parts outside the CDR3, is DTGVSQNPRHKITKRGQNVTFRCDPISEHNRLYWYRQTLGQGPEFLTYFQNEAQLEKSRLLSDRFSAERPKGSFSTLEIQRTEQGDSAMYLCASSLGDLAEHTQYFGPGTRLTVL.

CDR3 bases: TGCGCCAGCAGTGATAAGGGGGTCCGTCCCCAGCATTTT. Amino acid sequence: CASSDKGVRPQHF. This chain joins TRBV10-2 and TRBJ1-5, with D perhaps TRBD1 (6 bases). V gave up 3 bases and J gave up 10 bases, with 13 bases separating them. The CDR3 runs 13 residues. CDR1 and CDR2 (germline): WSHSY, SAAADI.

V and J are TRBV6-5 and TRBJ1-5; weak D call: TRBD1 (6 bases). Trimming took 2 bases from V and 5 from J, leaving 19 bases between them. Germline V gives CDR1 MNHEY, CDR2 SVGAGI. This CDR3 is 17 amino acids long. This CDR3 is CASSYGGREGIHQPQHF. CDR3 coding DNA: TGTGCCAGCAGTTACGGGGGCAGGGAGGGGATCCATCAGCCCCAGCATTTT.

This clonotype was counted only a few times. The chain has TRBV6-2 or TRBV6-3 and TRBJ2-2, with 7 bases aligning to TRBD2. Germline V gene lookup returns CDR1 MNHEY and CDR2 SVGEGT. The CDR3 loop spans 14 amino acids. J lost 4 bases, V lost 7 bases, and 6 bases had no gene match. CDR3 DNA sequence: TGTGCCAGCAAACGGGGGGTTGGCACCGGGGAGCTGTTTTTT. The encoded protein is CASKRGVGTGELFF.

The chain is built from TRBV2 and TRBJ2-7; 8 bases line up with TRBD1. CDR3 size: 15 residues. CDR1 is SNHLY, CDR2 FYNNEI, per germline. V shed 6 bases and J 0 bases; nucleotides not matched to a gene: 7. CDR3 loop: CASRDQGAPSYEQYF. CDR3 nucleotide sequence: TGTGCCAGCAGAGATCAGGGGGCCCCCTCCTACGAGCAGTACTTC.

The genes are TRBV28 and TRBJ2-3; the D is unclear. V lost 3 bases to trimming and J lost 2 bases, with 12 bases between them. Germline-derived CDR1 and CDR2 are MDHEN and SYDVKM. The CDR3 is made up of 15 amino acids. This CDR3 reads CASSFGLENTDTQYF. CDR3 DNA sequence: TGTGCCAGCAGTTTTGGCCTAGAGAACACAGATACGCAGTATTTT.

This clonotype has just one count. This chain connects TRBV6-1 to TRBJ2-1, with D perhaps assigned TRBD1 or TRBD2 (5 bases each). V was pared by 3 bases and J by 13 bases, with 22 bases between. The V gene's germline CDR1 is MNHNS and CDR2 SASEGT. The CDR3 consists of 15 residues. The CDR3 sequence is CASSDAPGPLQRQFF. CDR3 in DNA: TGTGCCAGCAGTGATGCTCCGGGACCCCTGCAGCGACAGTTCTTC.